These T cell receptor beta chains were read from a single sample in a study of blood T cell repertoires in COVID-19. Profiling relied on immunoSEQ multiplex PCR, and the TCRdb table lists in-frame clones only, not all of them. The repertoire holds 200,000 to 250,000 clones, with about 85% as singletons. Sample: peripheral blood. The receptor source for this set is a man in his forties with acute or convalescent COVID-19. Each CDR3 is given without its conserved first and last residue.

v_call cdr3_aa
TRBV15 ATSRDPGLTDTQY
TRBV29-1 SVLGPNNEQF
TRBV5-1 ASSFRDRGSPLH
TRBV11-2 ASSPVGRGSYEQY
TRBV19 ASSYSYEAF
TRBV9 ASSVAGNRKGSEAF
TRBV2 ASSDRLFNEKLF
TRBV4-2 ASSQDSKQTHQETQY
TRBV3-1/TRBV3-2 ASSQDEGAGYGYT
TRBV5-1 ASSFSQTYNEQF
TRBV19 ASSTIDTNTEAF
TRBV18 ASSGTGGQDTQY
TRBV12-3/TRBV12-4 ASIPGQGEAF
TRBV19 ASSTRQGSDEQY
TRBV5-4 ASSQDRGTDTQY
TRBV11-3 ASSLVRRSEAF
TRBV7-2 ASSLRGNGYT
TRBV5-1 ASTERTSGGAETQY
TRBV18 ATQGDRGANVLT
TRBV24-1 ATSDFGAFSYNEQF
TRBV6-5 ASRLEATFYEQY
TRBV30 AWSAETSGVNEQF
TRBV19 ASSRFHGETEAF
TRBV3-1/TRBV3-2 ATSRQPGTGRTEAF
TRBV19 ASSIGTGGGNTIY
TRBV13 ASSSGGVQNAEAF
TRBV5-8 ASSSGQITMNTEAF
TRBV7-9 ASSLEKVSDGYT
TRBV7-3 ASSFQGSNYGYT
TRBV3-1/TRBV3-2 ASGRLAGGPGELF
TRBV13 ASSRQLNYGYT
TRBV4-2 ASSQGTGGQETQY
TRBV11-2 ASTPLGGTISGNTIY
TRBV7-3 ASSPAGGGGDEQF
TRBV5-4 ASSLGDSTVNTIY
TRBV19 ASRTGGNTEAF
TRBV30 AWNSGGGMNGNTIY
TRBV19 ASSLTGRGVYEQF
TRBV27 ASSLTGAYSGNTIY
TRBV5-1 ASSPGDRESPLH
TRBV10-2 ASTDGTSAF
TRBV7-2 AINGRGYNSPLH
TRBV4-2 ASTPRTPNTGELF
TRBV5-8 ASSSRGRPQH
TRBV11-1 ASSLSGQPDQPQH
TRBV4-1 ASRDTSGNTIY
TRBV11-2 ASSRQREQY
TRBV5-6 ASKTGQVSIGYT
TRBV12-3/TRBV12-4 ASSLLTYNEQF
TRBV2 ASSPGQGYGYT
TRBV3-1/TRBV3-2 ASSQQNEKLF
TRBV7-9 ASSALQGGGNQPQH
TRBV5-1 ASSPGQGSNQPQH
TRBV24-1 ATRETGEPEAF
TRBV30 AWSGVRGAGEKLF
TRBV29-1 SVDRAMGAF
TRBV27 ASSLRGYRDSYNEQF
TRBV6-2/TRBV6-3 ASSPGTGTYSNQPQH
TRBV27 ASRRGGGNYGYT
TRBV9 ASSVGGNNQPQH